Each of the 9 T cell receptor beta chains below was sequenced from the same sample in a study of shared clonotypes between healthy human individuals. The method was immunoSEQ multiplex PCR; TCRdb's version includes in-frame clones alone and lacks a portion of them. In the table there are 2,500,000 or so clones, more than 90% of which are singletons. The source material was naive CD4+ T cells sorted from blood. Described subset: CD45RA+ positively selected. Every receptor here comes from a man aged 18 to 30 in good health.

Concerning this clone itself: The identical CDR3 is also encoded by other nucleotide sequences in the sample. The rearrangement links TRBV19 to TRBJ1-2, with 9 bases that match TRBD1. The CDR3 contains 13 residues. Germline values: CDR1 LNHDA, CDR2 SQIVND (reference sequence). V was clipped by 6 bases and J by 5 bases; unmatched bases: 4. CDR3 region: CASSIDRGYGYTF. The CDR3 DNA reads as TGTGCCAGTAGCATCGACAGGGGGTATGGCTACACCTTC.

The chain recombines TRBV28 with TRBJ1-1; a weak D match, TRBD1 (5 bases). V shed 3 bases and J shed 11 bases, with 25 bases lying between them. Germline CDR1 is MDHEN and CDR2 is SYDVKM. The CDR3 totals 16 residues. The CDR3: CASSFRGTHKSFAAFF. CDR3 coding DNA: TGTGCCAGCAGTTTTCGAGGGACGCATAAGAGCTTTGCCGCTTTCTTT.

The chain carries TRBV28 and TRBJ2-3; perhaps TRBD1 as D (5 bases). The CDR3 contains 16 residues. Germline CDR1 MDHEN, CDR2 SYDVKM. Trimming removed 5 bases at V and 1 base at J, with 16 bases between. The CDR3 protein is CASSPPRVEGTDTQYF. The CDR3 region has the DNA TGTGCCAGCAGTCCACCCAGGGTTGAAGGCACAGATACGCAGTATTTT.

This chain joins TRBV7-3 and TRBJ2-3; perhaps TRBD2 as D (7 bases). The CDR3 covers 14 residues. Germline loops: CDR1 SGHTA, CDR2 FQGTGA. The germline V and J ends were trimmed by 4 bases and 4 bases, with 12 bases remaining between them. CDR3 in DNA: TGTGCCAGCAGCTCCGGGGGGCACCCAGATACGCAGTATTTT. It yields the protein CASSSGGHPDTQYF.

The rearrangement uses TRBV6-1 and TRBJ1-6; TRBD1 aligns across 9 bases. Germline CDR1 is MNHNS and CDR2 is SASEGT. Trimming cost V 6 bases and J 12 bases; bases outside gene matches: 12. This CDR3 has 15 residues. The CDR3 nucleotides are TGTGCCAGCAGAGCGACCCGGGACAGGGATTTACCCCTCCACTTT. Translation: CASRATRDRDLPLHF.

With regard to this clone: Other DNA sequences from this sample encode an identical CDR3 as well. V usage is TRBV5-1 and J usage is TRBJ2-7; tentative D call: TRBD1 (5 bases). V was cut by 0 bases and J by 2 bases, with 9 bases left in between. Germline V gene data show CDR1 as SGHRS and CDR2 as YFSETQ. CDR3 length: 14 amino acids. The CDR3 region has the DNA TGCGCCAGCAGCTTGGGAGACAGCGCCTACGAGCAGTACTTC. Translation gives CASSLGDSAYEQYF.

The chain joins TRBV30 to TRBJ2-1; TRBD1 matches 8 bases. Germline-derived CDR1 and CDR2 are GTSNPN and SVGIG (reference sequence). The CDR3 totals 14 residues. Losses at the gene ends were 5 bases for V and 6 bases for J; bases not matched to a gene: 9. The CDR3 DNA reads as TGTGCCTGGGCCTACGGACAGGGTAGCAATGAGCAGTTCTTC. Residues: CAWAYGQGSNEQFF.

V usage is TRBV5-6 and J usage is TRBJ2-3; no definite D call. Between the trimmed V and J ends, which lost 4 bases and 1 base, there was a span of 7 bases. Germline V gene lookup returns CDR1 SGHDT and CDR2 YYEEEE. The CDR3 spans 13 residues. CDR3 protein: CASSPSGTDTQYF. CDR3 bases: TGTGCCAGCAGCCCCTCCGGCACAGATACGCAGTATTTT.

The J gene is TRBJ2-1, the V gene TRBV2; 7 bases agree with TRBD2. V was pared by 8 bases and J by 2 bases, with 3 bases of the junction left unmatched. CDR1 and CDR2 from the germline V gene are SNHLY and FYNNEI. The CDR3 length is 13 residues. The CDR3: CASGGRTYNEQFF. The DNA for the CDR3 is TGTGCCAGCGGCGGGAGAACCTACAATGAGCAGTTCTTC.